A selection of T cell receptor beta chains follows, all from one sample in a study of CD8+ T cells in alopecia areata. The data were produced by immunoSEQ multiplex PCR, yet TCRdb's version contains in-frame clones alone and is incomplete. Of some 130,000 clones listed, about 50% are singletons. Here the sequenced sample was CD8+ T cells sorted from blood, taken at week 0. The source is a human donor with alopecia areata. Both conserved end residues are part of each CDR3. Each record gives: J gene, D gene, clone size, V gene, CDR3 DNA, CDR3 protein. D genes are given only for firm matches. A row's size may be missing; if present it is once, few, many or a size class.

TRBJ2-7	.	.	TRBV30	TGTGCCTGGAGTGCTAGGGAGCACGAGCAGTACTTC	CAWSAREHEQYF
TRBJ1-6	TRBD1	many	TRBV11-2	TGTGCCAGCAGCTCGGACAGGCCCCTGCGGCATAATTCACCCCTCCACTTT	CASSSDRPLRHNSPLHF
TRBJ2-3	.	.	TRBV2	TGTGCCAGCAGGTTTGAGGCAGGGGCCAGCACAGATACGCAGTATTTT	CASRFEAGASTDTQYF
TRBJ1-6	.	.	TRBV30	TGTGCCTGGAGTGCCCAGGGTTGGGATTCACCCCTCCACTTT	CAWSAQGWDSPLHF
TRBJ2-7	TRBD1	few	TRBV29-1	TGCAGCGTTGAGGGAGGGGACAGGGGGCGATTGCTGGAGCAGTACTTC	CSVEGGDRGRLLEQYF
TRBJ1-1	.	few	TRBV6-5	TGTGCCAGCAGTTACGGAGGGGAGAACACTGAAGCTTTCTTT	CASSYGGENTEAFF
TRBJ2-7	TRBD1	.	TRBV5-6	TGTGCCAGCAGCTTAGGGGGCCGCTACGAGCAGTACTTC	CASSLGGRYEQYF
TRBJ2-3	.	few	TRBV29-1	TGCAGCGTTTCACAGGGATGCACAGATACGCAGTATTTT	CSVSQGCTDTQYF
TRBJ2-7	.	few	TRBV27	TGTGCCAGCAGTTCCCCGGAGGGGGTGGTAGGAGAGCAGTACTTC	CASSSPEGVVGEQYF
TRBJ2-7	.	.	TRBV7-3	TGTGCCAGCAGCCCCGGAGGAGCGGTCGAGCAGTACTTC	CASSPGGAVEQYF
TRBJ1-5	.	.	TRBV7-2	TGTACCAGCAGCCCGTGGACAGTGTACAATCAGCCCCAGCATTTT	CTSSPWTVYNQPQHF